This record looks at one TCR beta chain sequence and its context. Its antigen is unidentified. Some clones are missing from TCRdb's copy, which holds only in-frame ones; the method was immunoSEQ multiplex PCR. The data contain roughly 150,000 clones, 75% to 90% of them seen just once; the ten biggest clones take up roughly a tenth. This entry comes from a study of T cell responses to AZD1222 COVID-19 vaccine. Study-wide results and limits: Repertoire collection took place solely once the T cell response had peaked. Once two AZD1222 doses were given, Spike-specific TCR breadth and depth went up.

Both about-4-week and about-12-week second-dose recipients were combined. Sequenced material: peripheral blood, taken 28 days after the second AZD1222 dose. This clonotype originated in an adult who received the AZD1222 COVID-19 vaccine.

The CDR3 reads CASSTMSGDTQYF. The CDR3 coding sequence is TGTGCCAGCAGCACCATGAGCGGGGATACGCAGTATTTT. The chain couples TRBV7-3 to TRBJ2-3; TRBD2 is a possible D gene (6 bases). Trimming stripped 5 bases from V and 6 bases from J, with 12 bases between. This CDR3 is built from 13 residues. The germline V gene has CDR1 SGHTA and CDR2 FQGTGA.